This T cell receptor (beta chain) was documented in a study of control samples from healthy donors and cancer patients. The assay was immunoSEQ multiplex PCR, and TCRdb's table has in-frame clones only and misses some. The sample has approximately 94,000 clones; 86% are singletons. The V gene end was trimmed by 1 base and the J gene end by 5 bases; junction bases not matched to a gene: 15. Germline lookup yields CDR1 LGHDT and CDR2 YNNKEL (reference sequence). The CDR3 totals 18 residues. The TCR was taken from a woman between 45 and 60 years old in good health. The chain recombines TRBV3-1 (or the pseudogene TRBV3-2) with TRBJ2-5; 8 bases fit TRBD2. Sequenced sample: blood. The CDR3 region has the DNA TGTGCCAGCAGCCAAGGGAGACTAGCGTCCAAACGGGGTGAGACCCAGTACTTC. Amino acid sequence: CASSQGRLASKRGETQYF.